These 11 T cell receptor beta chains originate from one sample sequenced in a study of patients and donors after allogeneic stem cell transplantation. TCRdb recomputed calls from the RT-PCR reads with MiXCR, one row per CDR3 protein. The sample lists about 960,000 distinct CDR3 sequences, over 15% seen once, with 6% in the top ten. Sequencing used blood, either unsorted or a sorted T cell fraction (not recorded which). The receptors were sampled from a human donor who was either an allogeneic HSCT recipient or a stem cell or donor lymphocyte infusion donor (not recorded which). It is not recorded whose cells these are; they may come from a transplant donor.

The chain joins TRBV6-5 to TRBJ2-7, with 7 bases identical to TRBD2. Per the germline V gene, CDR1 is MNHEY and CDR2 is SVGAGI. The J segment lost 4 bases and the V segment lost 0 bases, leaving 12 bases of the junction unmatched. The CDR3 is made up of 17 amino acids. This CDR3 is CASSYSFMGGSPYEQYF. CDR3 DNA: TGTGCCAGCAGTTACTCATTTATGGGCGGGAGTCCATACGAGCAGTACTTC.

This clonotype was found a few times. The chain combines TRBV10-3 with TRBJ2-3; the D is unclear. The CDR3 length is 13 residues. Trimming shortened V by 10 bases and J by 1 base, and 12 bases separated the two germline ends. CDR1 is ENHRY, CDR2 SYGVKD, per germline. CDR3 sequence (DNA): TGTGCCACCCACAGTATAGGCACAGATACGCAGTATTTT. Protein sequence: CATHSIGTDTQYF.

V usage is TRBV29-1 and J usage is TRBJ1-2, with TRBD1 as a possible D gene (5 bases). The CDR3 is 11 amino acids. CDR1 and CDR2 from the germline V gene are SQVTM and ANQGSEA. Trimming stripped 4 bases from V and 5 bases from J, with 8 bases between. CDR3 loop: CSVGGVYGYTF. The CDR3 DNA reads TGCAGCGTTGGGGGGGTGTATGGCTACACCTTC.

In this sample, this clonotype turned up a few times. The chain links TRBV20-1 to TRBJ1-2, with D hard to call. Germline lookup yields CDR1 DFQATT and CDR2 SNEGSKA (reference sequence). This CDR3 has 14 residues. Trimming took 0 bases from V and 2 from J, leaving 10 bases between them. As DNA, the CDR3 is TGCAGTGCTAGAGAAAGGAACAACAACTATGGCTACACCTTC. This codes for CSARERNNNYGYTF.

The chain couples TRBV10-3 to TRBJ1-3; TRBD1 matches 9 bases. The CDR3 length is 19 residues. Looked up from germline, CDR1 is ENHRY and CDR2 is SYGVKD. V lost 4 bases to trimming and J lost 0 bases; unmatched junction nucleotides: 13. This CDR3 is CAISGPGTGSLSSGNTIYF. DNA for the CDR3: TGTGCCATCAGTGGGCCCGGGACAGGGTCACTATCCTCTGGAAACACCATATATTTT.

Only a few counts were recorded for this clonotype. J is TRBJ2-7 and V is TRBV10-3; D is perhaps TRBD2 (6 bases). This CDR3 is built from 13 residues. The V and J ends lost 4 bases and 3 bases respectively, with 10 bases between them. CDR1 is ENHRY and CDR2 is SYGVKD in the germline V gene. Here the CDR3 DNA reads TGTGCCATCAGTGGAGCGGGCTTCTACGAGCAGTACTTC. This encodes CAISGAGFYEQYF.

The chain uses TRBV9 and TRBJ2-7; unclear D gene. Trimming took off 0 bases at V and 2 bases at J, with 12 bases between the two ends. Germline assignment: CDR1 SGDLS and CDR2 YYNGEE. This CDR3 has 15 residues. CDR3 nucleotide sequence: TGTGCCAGCAGCGTAGCTGTAGGGTCCACCTACGAGCAGTACTTC. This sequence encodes CASSVAVGSTYEQYF.

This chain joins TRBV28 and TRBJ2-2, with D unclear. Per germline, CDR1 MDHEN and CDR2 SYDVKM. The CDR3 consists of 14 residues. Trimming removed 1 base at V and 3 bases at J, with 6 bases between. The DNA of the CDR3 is TGTGCCAGCAGTTTATATCGGGACACCGGGGAGCTGTTTTTT. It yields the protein CASSLYRDTGELFF.

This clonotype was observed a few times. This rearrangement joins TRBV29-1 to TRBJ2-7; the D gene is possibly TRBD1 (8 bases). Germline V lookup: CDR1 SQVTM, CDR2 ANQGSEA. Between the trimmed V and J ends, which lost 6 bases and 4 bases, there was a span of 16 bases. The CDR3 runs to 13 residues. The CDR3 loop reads CSVAGQALYEQYF. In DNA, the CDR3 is TGCAGCGTAGCGGGACAGGCATTATACGAGCAGTACTTC.

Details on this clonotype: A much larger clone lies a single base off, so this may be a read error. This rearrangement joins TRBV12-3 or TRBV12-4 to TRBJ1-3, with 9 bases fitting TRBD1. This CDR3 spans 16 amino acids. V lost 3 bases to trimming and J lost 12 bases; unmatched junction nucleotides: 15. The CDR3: CASSLGTGSTWRIIYF. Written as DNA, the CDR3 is TGTGCCAGCAGTTTGGGGACAGGGTCCACCTGGAGGATCATATATTTT.

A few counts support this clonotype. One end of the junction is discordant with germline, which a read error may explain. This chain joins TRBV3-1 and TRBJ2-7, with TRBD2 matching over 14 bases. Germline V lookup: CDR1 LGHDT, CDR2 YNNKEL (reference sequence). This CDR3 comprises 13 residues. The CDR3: CASSERLAGGLHF. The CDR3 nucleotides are TGTGCCAGCAGCGAAAGACTAGCGGGAGGGCTTCACTTC.